This is a list of T cell receptor beta chains from one sample in a study of OX40 agonist ivuxolimab in advanced cancers. The method was immunoSEQ multiplex PCR; TCRdb's version includes in-frame clones alone and lacks a portion of them. The sample has around 18,000 clones; 60% to 80% are singletons. The material sequenced was CD4+ or CD8+ T cells sorted from blood, taken in a trial of the OX40 agonist ivuxolimab. Receptors were obtained from an adult with an advanced solid tumor such as melanoma, head and neck, liver or kidney cancer. CDR3s include the opening cysteine and the closing phenylalanine or tryptophan. The D gene is left open where the match is weak. Where a row states a size, it is once, few, many or the class of an expanded clone; other rows omit it.

j_call,d_call,v_call,cdr3_length,clone_size,cdr3_nt,cdr3_aa
TRBJ1-2,-,TRBV6-5,13,-,TGTGCCAGCAGTACAGGATACAACTATGGCTACACCTTC,CASSTGYNYGYTF
TRBJ1-1,-,TRBV28,13,-,TGTGCCAGCAGTTGGACAGATAACACTGAAGCTTTCTTT,CASSWTDNTEAFF
TRBJ1-1,-,TRBV5-1,12,-,TGCGCCAGCAGCTTGGACAGGAGGGAAGCTTTCTTT,CASSLDRREAFF
TRBJ2-5,-,TRBV10-3,16,few,TGTGCCATCAGTGAGTCCAGCCGGGGGTTACAAGAGACCCAGTACTTC,CAISESSRGLQETQYF
TRBJ1-1,-,TRBV18,14,-,TGTGCCAGCTCACCACCCCCCCCGAACACTGAAGCTTTCTTT,CASSPPPPNTEAFF
TRBJ1-1,-,TRBV29-1,10,few,TGCAGCGTGCCGGGGGTAGAAGTTTTCTTT,CSVPGVEVFF
TRBJ1-5,-,TRBV6-5,14,-,TGTGCCAGCAGTTACTCGCAGGTCAATCAGCCCCAGCATTTT,CASSYSQVNQPQHF
TRBJ2-1,-,TRBV14,15,few,TGTGCCAGCAGCCCTACCCATACCACTTACAATGAGCAGTTCTTC,CASSPTHTTYNEQFF
TRBJ2-1,-,TRBV4-1,16,once,TGCGCCAGCAGCCAAGAGAGGGGTAGCTCCTACAATGAGCAGTTCTTC,CASSQERGSSYNEQFF
TRBJ2-5,-,TRBV7-8,16,few,TGTGCCAGCAGCTTAGAGGCCCCCCCGGATAGAGAGACCCAGTACTTC,CASSLEAPPDRETQYF
TRBJ2-3,-,TRBV4-1,15,-,TGCGCCAGCAGCCAAGGGACATCTAGCACAGATACGCAGTATTTT,CASSQGTSSTDTQYF
TRBJ1-2,TRBD1,TRBV7-9,14,-,TGTGCCAGCAGCTTAGACAGGGGGACATATGGCTACACCTTC,CASSLDRGTYGYTF
TRBJ2-5,-,TRBV5-6,17,-,TGTGCCAGCAGCTTGTCACGAGGGACTCTCTACCAAGAGACCCAGTACTTC,CASSLSRGTLYQETQYF
TRBJ2-7,TRBD2,TRBV27,14,-,TGTGCCAGCAGTTATAGCGGGAGTACCTACGAGCAGTACTTC,CASSYSGSTYEQYF
TRBJ2-3,-,TRBV28,15,-,TGTGCCAGCAGTTTCGTGGACTTGCAAACAGATACGCAGTATTTT,CASSFVDLQTDTQYF
TRBJ2-7,-,TRBV5-5,13,-,TGTGCCAGCAGCTTGGCCTTTTACTACGAGCAGTACTTC,CASSLAFYYEQYF
TRBJ2-5,TRBD2,TRBV9,16,-,TGTGCCAGCAGCGGACCGACTAGCGGGTACCAAGAGACCCAGTACTTC,CASSGPTSGYQETQYF
TRBJ2-7,-,TRBV20-1,10,-,TGCAGTGCCCGGACTGTCGAGCAGTACTTC,CSARTVEQYF
TRBJ1-2,-,TRBV6-5,14,-,TGTGCCAGCAGTTACTCGGGGAGCGGCTATGGCTACACCTTC,CASSYSGSGYGYTF
TRBJ1-5,TRBD1,TRBV4-1,14,few,TGCGCCAGCAGCCAGGACAGGGGTGGCCAGCCCCAGCATTTT,CASSQDRGGQPQHF
TRBJ2-7,-,TRBV29-1,11,-,TGCAGCGTGACAGGATTCTACGAGCAGTACTTC,CSVTGFYEQYF
TRBJ2-7,-,TRBV28,11,few,TGTGCCAGCGGACAGTCTGAAGAGCAGTACTTC,CASGQSEEQYF
TRBJ2-7,TRBD2,TRBV2,17,-,TGTGCCAGCAGTGACCCCCAAAGAGGGCTAGCGGACTACGAGCAGTACTTC,CASSDPQRGLADYEQYF
TRBJ2-1,-,TRBV6-5,13,once,TGTGCCAGCAGTTCGGGAGTATACAATGAGCAGTTCTTC,CASSSGVYNEQFF
TRBJ2-2,-,TRBV7-6,13,-,TGTGCCAGCAGCCGATCTCTAACCGGGGAGCTGTTTTTT,CASSRSLTGELFF
TRBJ2-3,TRBD2,TRBV7-9,16,-,TGTGCCAGCAGCTACCCCGGACTAGCGGGGACAGATACGCAGTATTTT,CASSYPGLAGTDTQYF
TRBJ2-7,-,TRBV19,14,-,TGTGCCAGTAGCCCGGGGGGCGGGGGATACGAGCAGTACTTC,CASSPGGGGYEQYF
TRBJ1-1,-,TRBV5-1,13,-,TGCGCCAGCAGCTTGGTGACAAGAGATGAAGCTTTCTTT,CASSLVTRDEAFF
TRBJ1-2,-,TRBV13,15,-,TGTGCCAGCAGCCAGGCAGTCAGGGAGGTCTATGGCTACACCTTC,CASSQAVREVYGYTF
TRBJ1-2,-,TRBV4-3,16,medium-sized,TGCGCCAGCAGCCAAGATGGGGGGGACTCTAACTATGGCTACACCTTC,CASSQDGGDSNYGYTF
TRBJ2-1,-,TRBV11-2,17,-,TGTGCCAGCAGCTTAAACCCCCGACTAACCTCCTACAATGAGCAGTTCTTC,CASSLNPRLTSYNEQFF
TRBJ2-3,TRBD1,TRBV6-5,16,-,TGTGCCAGCAGTTATGGCTGGACAGGGGGCACAGATACGCAGTATTTT,CASSYGWTGGTDTQYF
TRBJ2-7,-,TRBV30,16,-,TGTGCCTGGAGTCCTCTGGGCGGGATTGGGTCCTACGAGCAGTACTTC,CAWSPLGGIGSYEQYF
TRBJ1-1,-,TRBV5-6,14,few,TGTGCCAGCAGCTTCTCCGGATTGAACACTGAAGCTTTCTTT,CASSFSGLNTEAFF
TRBJ2-7,-,TRBV7-9,15,-,TGTGCCAGCAGCTTAGTCCTGACTCGGAACTACGAGCAGTACTTC,CASSLVLTRNYEQYF
TRBJ2-2,TRBD2,TRBV19,21,-,TGTGCCACCCCAAAGACCGGGACTAGCGGGAGCATAGGGACGAACACCGGGGAGCTGTTTTTT,CATPKTGTSGSIGTNTGELFF
TRBJ1-1,-,TRBV29-1,11,once,TGCAGCGTTTTGACAGACACTGAAGCTTTCTTT,CSVLTDTEAFF
TRBJ2-7,-,TRBV7-9,14,once,TGTGCCAGCAGCTTAGAGGAACTCTCCTACGAGCAGTACTTC,CASSLEELSYEQYF
TRBJ2-3,-,TRBV19,16,-,TGTGCCAGTAGTATCGCGAGCAGGGGAAGCACAGATACGCAGTATTTT,CASSIASRGSTDTQYF
TRBJ2-7,TRBD1,TRBV6-6,14,-,TGTGCCAGCAGTGCCGACAGGGATACCTACGAGCAGTACTTC,CASSADRDTYEQYF
TRBJ2-7,TRBD1,TRBV28,14,medium-sized,TGTGCCAGCAGTCTCGACAGGGCCCTCGACGAGCAGTACTTC,CASSLDRALDEQYF
TRBJ2-3,-,TRBV9,14,once,TGTGCCAGCAGCGTAGGGGATAGCGCAGATACGCAGTATTTT,CASSVGDSADTQYF
TRBJ2-7,TRBD1,TRBV19,13,-,TGTGCCAGTGAGGACAGGGAAACCTACGAGCAGTACTTC,CASEDRETYEQYF
TRBJ1-2,TRBD1,TRBV27,17,-,TGTGCCAGCAGTTTATCTTCCTCAGGGGGCGCGGACTATGGCTACACCTTC,CASSLSSSGGADYGYTF
TRBJ1-6,-,TRBV28,15,-,TGTGCCAGCAGTTCTCGACAGTCCAATAATTCACCCCTCCACTTT,CASSSRQSNNSPLHF
TRBJ2-1,TRBD2,TRBV7-8,18,-,TGTGCCAGCAGCTTAGGATCCCGGGAGGGCCATATTTACAATGAGCAGTTCTTC,CASSLGSREGHIYNEQFF
TRBJ2-3,TRBD2,TRBV29-1,16,-,TGCAGCGCAGAACCCAGCGGGGTGGGGCCCGGAGATACGCAGTATTTT,CSAEPSGVGPGDTQYF
TRBJ2-1,TRBD2,TRBV11-2,16,few,TGTGCCAGCAGTCCTCGGACTAGCGGGAAAAACAATGAGCAGTTCTTC,CASSPRTSGKNNEQFF
TRBJ2-1,-,TRBV7-6,15,few,TGTGCCAGCAGCTTAGTGCAGGGAATCTACAATGAGCAGTTCTTC,CASSLVQGIYNEQFF
TRBJ2-1,-,TRBV4-2,13,-,TGTGCCAGCAGCCAGAAGCTCCGGGATGAGCAGTTCTTC,CASSQKLRDEQFF
TRBJ2-6,-,TRBV25-1,18,-,TGTGCCAGCAGTCACCACGTAACTGGACAAAGTCGGGCCAACGTCCTGACTTTC,CASSHHVTGQSRANVLTF
TRBJ1-1,-,TRBV2,19,-,TGTGCCAGCAGTGAACTCGGTGGCTACGTCAAGGGGCCCGACACTGAAGCTTTCTTT,CASSELGGYVKGPDTEAFF
TRBJ2-1,TRBD2,TRBV5-1,16,-,TGCGCCAGCAGCTTGGAAGCGGGAGGTGACTACAATGAGCAGTTCTTC,CASSLEAGGDYNEQFF
TRBJ2-7,-,TRBV28,13,few,TGTGCCAGCAGCCCCGACGGGATCTACGAGCAGTACTTC,CASSPDGIYEQYF
TRBJ2-2,-,TRBV2,12,-,TGTGCCAGCAAGGCTAGCGCCGGGGAGCTGTTTTTT,CASKASAGELFF